This is a list of T cell receptor beta chains from one sample in a study of cytomegalovirus exposure and HLA in healthy donors. Using immunoSEQ multiplex PCR, the repertoire was profiled, and TCRdb retains in-frame clones only, with some absent. The profile shows more than 100,000 clones, around 76% of them singletons. The specimen sequenced was PBMCs. The source of these receptors is a man aged 55 to 69 in good health and CMV-seropositive. Both conserved end residues are part of each CDR3. The D gene is left open where the match is weak. The size of a clone is reported for some rows only, either as once, few or many, or as a class for expanded clones.

V gene	J gene	D gene	clone size	CDR3 protein	CDR3 DNA
TRBV6-5	TRBJ2-7	-	-	CASSYRGSYEQYF	TGTGCCAGCAGTTACCGGGGATCCTACGAGCAGTACTTC
TRBV2	TRBJ2-5	-	-	CASSELTGQETQYF	TGTGCCAGCAGTGAGCTAACGGGGCAAGAGACCCAGTACTTC
TRBV5-6	TRBJ1-5	-	-	CASSLDRPIQPQHF	TGTGCCAGCAGCCTAGACAGGCCAATTCAGCCCCAGCATTTT
TRBV21-1	TRBJ2-5	-	-	CASSRTSGVQETQYF	TGTGCCAGCAGCAGGACTAGCGGGGTACAAGAGACCCAGTACTTC
TRBV5-6	TRBJ1-1	-	-	CASSLGAQGWGTEAFF	TGTGCCAGCAGCTTGGGGGCACAGGGATGGGGCACTGAAGCTTTCTTT
TRBV5-1	TRBJ1-1	-	many	CASSLLSNTEAFF	TGCGCCAGCAGCTTGTTATCTAACACTGAAGCTTTCTTT
TRBV14	TRBJ2-5	TRBD2	-	CASSLGLAGQETQYF	TGTGCCAGCAGCCTGGGACTAGCGGGACAAGAGACCCAGTACTTC
TRBV11-1	TRBJ2-7	-	-	CASSLSSKSSYEQYF	TGTGCCAGCAGCTTATCGTCGAAGAGCTCCTACGAGCAGTACTTC
TRBV2	TRBJ1-1	-	-	CASSSTGSRTEAFF	TGTGCCAGCAGTTCTACAGGGTCAAGAACTGAAGCTTTCTTT
TRBV5-5	TRBJ1-1	-	-	CASTRGGGDTEAFF	TGTGCCAGCACCCGGGGGGGAGGGGACACTGAAGCTTTCTTT
TRBV18	TRBJ1-3	TRBD1	few	CASSPGQGNTIYF	TGTGCCAGCTCACCGGGACAGGGAAACACCATATATTTT
TRBV11-2	TRBJ2-1	TRBD1	once	CASSLGTDPFFDEQFF	TGTGCCAGCAGCCTCGGGACAGATCCTTTCTTTGATGAGCAGTTCTTC
TRBV13	TRBJ1-2	TRBD1	once	CASGEGAEGYTF	TGTGCCAGCGGAGAGGGGGCCGAGGGCTACACCTTC
TRBV7-9	TRBJ2-2	TRBD1	many	CASSFLGQVGELFF	TGTGCCAGCAGCTTCCTAGGACAGGTCGGGGAGCTGTTTTTT
TRBV2	TRBJ1-2	TRBD1	few	CAIFPGQGNYGYTF	TGTGCCATCTTTCCGGGACAGGGAAACTATGGCTACACCTTC
TRBV7-9	TRBJ2-6	TRBD1	-	CASSQFPDRAGANGLTF	TGTGCCAGCAGCCAATTCCCAGACAGGGCTGGGGCCAACGGCCTGACTTTC
TRBV11-2	TRBJ1-1	TRBD1	once	CASSQDRGRLFGGEAFF	TGTGCCAGCAGCCAAGACAGGGGGAGGCTCTTTGGGGGTGAAGCTTTCTTT
TRBV7-2	TRBJ2-7	-	-	CASSRNSYEQYF	TGTGCCAGCTCTAGAAACTCCTACGAGCAGTACTTC
TRBV5-5	TRBJ2-3	-	-	CASSWGVGDTQYF	TGTGCCAGCAGCTGGGGCGTGGGAGATACGCAGTATTTT
TRBV7-9	TRBJ2-7	TRBD1	-	CSSSEGPGTGSYEQYF	TGTTCCAGCAGCGAAGGCCCCGGGACAGGTTCCTACGAGCAGTACTTC
TRBV5-1	TRBJ1-4	-	few	CASSFLGATPTTNEKLFF	TGCGCCAGCAGCTTTTTGGGGGCCACCCCCACAACTAATGAAAAACTGTTTTTT
TRBV25-1	TRBJ1-2	TRBD1	-	CASSRTGSVYGYTF	TGTGCCAGCAGTAGGACAGGGTCGGTCTATGGCTACACCTTC
TRBV9	TRBJ1-4	-	once	CASSVAPGTNEKLFF	TGTGCCAGCAGCGTAGCTCCCGGGACTAATGAAAAACTGTTTTTT
TRBV25-1	TRBJ2-5	-	-	CASRDDRGGETQYF	TGTGCCAGCAGGGATGACAGGGGAGGGGAGACCCAGTACTTC
TRBV28	TRBJ2-1	TRBD2	-	CASTLAGVKEQFF	TGTGCCAGCACGCTAGCGGGAGTAAAGGAGCAGTTCTTC
TRBV15	TRBJ2-4	-	-	CATSLTIAKNIQYF	TGTGCCACCAGCTTGACAATAGCCAAAAACATTCAGTACTTC
TRBV28	TRBJ2-7	TRBD1	few	CASSRDRGYEQYF	TGTGCCAGCAGTCGGGACAGGGGGTACGAGCAGTACTTC